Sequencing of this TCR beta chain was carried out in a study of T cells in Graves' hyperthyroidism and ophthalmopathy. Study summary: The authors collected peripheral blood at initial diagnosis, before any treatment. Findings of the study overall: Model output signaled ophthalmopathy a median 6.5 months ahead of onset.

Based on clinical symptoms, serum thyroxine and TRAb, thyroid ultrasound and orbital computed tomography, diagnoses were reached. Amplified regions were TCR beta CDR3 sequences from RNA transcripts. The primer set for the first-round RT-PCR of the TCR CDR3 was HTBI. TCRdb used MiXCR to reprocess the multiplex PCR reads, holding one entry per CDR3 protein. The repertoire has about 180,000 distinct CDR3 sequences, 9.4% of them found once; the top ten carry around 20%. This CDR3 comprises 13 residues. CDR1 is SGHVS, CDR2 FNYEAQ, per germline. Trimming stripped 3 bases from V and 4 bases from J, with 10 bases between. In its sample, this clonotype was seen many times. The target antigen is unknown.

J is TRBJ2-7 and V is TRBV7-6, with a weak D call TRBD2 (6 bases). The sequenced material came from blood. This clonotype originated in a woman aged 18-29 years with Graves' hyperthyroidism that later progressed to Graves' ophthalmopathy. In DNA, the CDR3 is TGTGCCAGCAGCTTCGACGGGGGATACGAGCAGTACTTC. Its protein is CASSFDGGYEQYF.